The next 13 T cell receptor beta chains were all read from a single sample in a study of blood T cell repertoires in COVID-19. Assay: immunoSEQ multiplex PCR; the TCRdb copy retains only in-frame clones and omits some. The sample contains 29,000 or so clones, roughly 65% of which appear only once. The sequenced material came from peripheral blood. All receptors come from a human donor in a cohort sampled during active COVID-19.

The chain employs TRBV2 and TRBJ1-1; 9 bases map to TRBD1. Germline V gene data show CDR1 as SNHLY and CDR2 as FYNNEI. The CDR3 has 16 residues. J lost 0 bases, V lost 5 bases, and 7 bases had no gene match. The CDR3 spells CASSSRDRVLNTEAFF. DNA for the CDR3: TGTGCCAGCAGTTCCCGGGACAGGGTGCTGAACACTGAAGCTTTCTTT.

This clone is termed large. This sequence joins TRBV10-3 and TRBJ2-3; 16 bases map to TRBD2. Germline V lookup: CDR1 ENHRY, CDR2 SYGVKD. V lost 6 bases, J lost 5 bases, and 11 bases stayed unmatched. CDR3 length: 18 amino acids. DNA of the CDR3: TGTGCCATCAGACCTTCAGGGACTAGCGGGAGGGCCTTAGATACGCAGTATTTT. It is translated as CAIRPSGTSGRALDTQYF.

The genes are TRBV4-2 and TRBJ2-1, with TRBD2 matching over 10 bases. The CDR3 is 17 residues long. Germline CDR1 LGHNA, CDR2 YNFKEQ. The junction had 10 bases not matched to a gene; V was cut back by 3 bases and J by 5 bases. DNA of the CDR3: TGTGCCAGCAGCCACTTCGTCCTAGCGGGAGAGAACAATGAGCAGTTCTTC. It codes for CASSHFVLAGENNEQFF.

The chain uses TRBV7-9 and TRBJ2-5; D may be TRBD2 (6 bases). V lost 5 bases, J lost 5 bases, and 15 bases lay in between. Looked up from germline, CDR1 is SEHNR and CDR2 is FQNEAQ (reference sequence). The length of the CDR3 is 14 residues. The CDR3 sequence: CASSRLDSGETQYF. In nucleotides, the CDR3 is TGTGCCAGCAGCCGCCTCGACAGCGGGGAGACCCAGTACTTC.

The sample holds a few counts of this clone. The CDR3 here is CASSLTSGMSNEQFF. The CDR3 DNA reads as TGTGCCAGCAGTTTGACTAGCGGGATGTCCAATGAGCAGTTCTTC. V is TRBV6-6 and J is TRBJ2-1; 11 bases agree with TRBD2. Germline assignment: CDR1 MNHNY and CDR2 SVGAGI (reference sequence). This CDR3 is 15 amino acids long. The V gene end was trimmed by 4 bases and the J gene end by 6 bases; junction bases not matched to a gene: 5.

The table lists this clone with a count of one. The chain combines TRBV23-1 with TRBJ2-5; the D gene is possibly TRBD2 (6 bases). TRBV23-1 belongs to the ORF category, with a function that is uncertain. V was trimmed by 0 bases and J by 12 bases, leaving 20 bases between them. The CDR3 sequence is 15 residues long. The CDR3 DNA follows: TGCGCCAGCAGTCAATCTCGCGGGGCGGATGCCCCGGAGTACTTC. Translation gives CASSQSRGADAPEYF.

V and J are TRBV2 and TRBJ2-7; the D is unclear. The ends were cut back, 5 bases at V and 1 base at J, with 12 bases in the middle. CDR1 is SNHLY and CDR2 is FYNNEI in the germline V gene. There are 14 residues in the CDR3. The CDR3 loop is CASSPRRMSYEQYF. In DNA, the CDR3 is TGTGCCAGCAGTCCCCGCAGAATGTCCTACGAGCAGTACTTC.

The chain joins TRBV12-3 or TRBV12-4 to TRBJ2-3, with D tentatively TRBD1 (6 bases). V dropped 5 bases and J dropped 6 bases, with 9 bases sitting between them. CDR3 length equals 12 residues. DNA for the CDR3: TGTGCCAGCAGTCTTACAGGGGATACGCAGTATTTT. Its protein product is CASSLTGDTQYF.

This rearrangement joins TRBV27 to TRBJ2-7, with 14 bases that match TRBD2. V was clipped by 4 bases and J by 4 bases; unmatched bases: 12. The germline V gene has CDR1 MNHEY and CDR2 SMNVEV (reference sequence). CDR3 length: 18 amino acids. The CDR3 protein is CASSSTLGTSGSMYEQYF. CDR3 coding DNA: TGTGCCAGCAGTTCCACATTAGGGACTAGCGGGAGCATGTACGAGCAGTACTTC.

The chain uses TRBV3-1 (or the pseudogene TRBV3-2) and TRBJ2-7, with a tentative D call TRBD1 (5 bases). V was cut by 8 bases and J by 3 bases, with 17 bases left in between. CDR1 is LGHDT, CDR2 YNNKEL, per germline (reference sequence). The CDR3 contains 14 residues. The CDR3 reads CASRRRGIGYEQYF. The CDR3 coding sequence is TGTGCCAGCCGTCGTAGGGGAATCGGCTACGAGCAGTACTTC.

The CDR3 sequence is CASSGSQGRFYNSPLHF. DNA for the CDR3: TGTGCCAGCAGCGGTTCACAGGGTAGATTTTATAATTCACCCCTCCACTTT. The chain employs TRBV7-8 and TRBJ1-6, with a possible D match to TRBD1 (6 bases). The CDR3 contains 17 residues. Deletions cut 5 bases from V and 4 bases from J, with 18 bases between. CDR1 SGHVS and CDR2 FQNEAQ come from the germline V gene.

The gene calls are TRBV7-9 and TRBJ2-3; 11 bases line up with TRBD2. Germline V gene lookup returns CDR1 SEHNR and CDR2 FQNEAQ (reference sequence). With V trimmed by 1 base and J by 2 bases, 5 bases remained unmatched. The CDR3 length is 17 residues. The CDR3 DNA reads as TGTGCCAGCAGCTTAGGTCCACTAGCGGGGGTCACAGATACGCAGTATTTT. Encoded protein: CASSLGPLAGVTDTQYF.

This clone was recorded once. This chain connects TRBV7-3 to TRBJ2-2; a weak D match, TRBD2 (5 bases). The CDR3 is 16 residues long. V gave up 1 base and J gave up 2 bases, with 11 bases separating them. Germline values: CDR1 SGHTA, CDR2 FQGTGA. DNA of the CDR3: TGTGCCAGCAGCTTAAACGGCCTAGCTAACACCGGGGAGCTGTTTTTT. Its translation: CASSLNGLANTGELFF.